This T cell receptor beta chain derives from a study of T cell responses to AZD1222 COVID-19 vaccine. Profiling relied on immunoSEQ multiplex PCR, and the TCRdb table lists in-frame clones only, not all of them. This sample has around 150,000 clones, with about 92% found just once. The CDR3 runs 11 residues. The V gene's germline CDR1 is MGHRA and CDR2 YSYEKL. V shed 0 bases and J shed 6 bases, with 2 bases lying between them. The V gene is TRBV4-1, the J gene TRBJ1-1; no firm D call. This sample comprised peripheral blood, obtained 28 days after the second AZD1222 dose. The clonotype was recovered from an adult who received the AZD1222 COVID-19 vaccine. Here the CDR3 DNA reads TGCGCCAGCAGCCAAGATTCTGAAGCTTTCTTT. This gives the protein CASSQDSEAFF.